A single sample is the source of the 22 T cell receptor beta chains below, sequenced in a study of shared clonotypes between healthy human individuals. Naive CD8 isolation took CD45RO-negative cells positively selected for CCR7 and excluded terminally differentiated effector memory CD45RA+ cells. The data were produced by immunoSEQ multiplex PCR, yet TCRdb's version contains in-frame clones alone and is incomplete. Altogether hundreds of thousands of clones are present, about 95% being singletons, with the ten largest covering 0.11%. What was sequenced was naive CD8+ T cells sorted from blood. The receptors originated from a woman aged 25-40 years in good health.

CDR3 nucleotides: TGTGCCAGCAGCACCGGGACAGCAAAGGGGACCTACGAGCAGTACTTC. Translation: CASSTGTAKGTYEQYF. The V and J genes are TRBV7-9 and TRBJ2-7; 7 nucleotides agree with TRBD1. CDR3 size: 16 residues. The J segment lost 2 bases and the V segment lost 5 bases, leaving 12 bases of the junction unmatched. Germline V gives CDR1 SEHNR, CDR2 FQNEAQ (reference sequence).

The V call is TRBV7-2, the J call TRBJ2-3; D call uncertain. Germline loops: CDR1 SGHTA, CDR2 FQGNSA. CDR3 length equals 13 residues. Trimming took 4 bases from V and 7 from J, leaving 12 bases between them. The CDR3 reads CASSYPEAYTQYF. The CDR3 nucleotides are TGTGCCAGCAGCTACCCTGAGGCGTATACGCAGTATTTT.

The chain has TRBV5-6 and TRBJ1-1, with D hard to call. V lost 5 bases and J lost 5, with 13 bases in between. The CDR3 loop spans 13 amino acids. Germline loops: CDR1 SGHDT, CDR2 YYEEEE. The CDR3 coding sequence is TGTGCCAGCAGGTTCAATGGAGGGACTGAAGCTTTCTTT. Encoded protein: CASRFNGGTEAFF.

The gene calls are TRBV9 and TRBJ2-1; 9 bases map to TRBD2. The J segment lost 0 bases and the V segment lost 4 bases, leaving 5 bases of the junction unmatched. CDR1 is SGDLS and CDR2 is YYNGEE in the germline V gene. This CDR3 contains 16 residues. The CDR3 spells CASSSGGLASYNEQFF. The CDR3 DNA sequence: TGTGCCAGCAGCTCCGGGGGACTAGCCTCCTACAATGAGCAGTTCTTC.

V usage is TRBV13 and J usage is TRBJ2-3, with D unclear. The CDR3 is made up of 11 amino acids. Between the trimmed V and J ends, which lost 4 bases and 6 bases, there was a span of 5 bases. The germline gives CDR1 PRHDT, CDR2 FYEKMQ (reference sequence). The CDR3: CASSSDDTQYF. The CDR3, as DNA: TGTGCCAGCAGCTCGGATGATACGCAGTATTTT. Supplemented by reference TRBV13 and TRBJ2-3, the full variable domain reads AAGVIQSPRHLIKEKRETATLKCYPIPRHDTVYWYQQGPGQDPQFLISFYEKMQSDKGSIPDRFSAQQFSDYHSELNMSSLELGDSALYFCASSSDDTQYFGPGTRLTVL.

The chain couples TRBV19 to TRBJ1-2; the D is unclear. Germline assignment: CDR1 LNHDA and CDR2 SQIVND (reference sequence). V lost 7 bases and J 3 bases, leaving 21 bases between the germline ends. This CDR3 has 16 amino acids. The CDR3 bases are TGTGCCAGTATGTCTCCCGGCAGCTTGGTCGACTATGGCTACACCTTC. It encodes CASMSPGSLVDYGYTF. Based on the CDR3 plus reference TRBV19 and TRBJ1-2, the full variable domain is DGGITQSPKYLFRKEGQNVTLSCEQNLNHDAMYWYRQDPGQGLRLIYYSQIVNDFQKGDIAEGYSVSREKKESFPLTVTSAQKNPTAFYLCASMSPGSLVDYGYTFGSGTRLTVV.

CDR3 in DNA: TGTGCCAGCAGCTTCGGGACTAGCGGGAGTGGGGCCGGGGAGCTGTTTTTT. Amino acids: CASSFGTSGSGAGELFF. The chain combines TRBV7-6 with TRBJ2-2; TRBD2 matches at 14 bases. CDR1 is SGHVS, CDR2 FNYEAQ, per germline. The CDR3 runs 17 residues. The V gene end was trimmed by 3 bases and the J gene end by 6 bases; junction bases not matched to a gene: 6.

This clone was observed once. This chain connects TRBV5-4 to TRBJ2-2; D remains unclear. Trimming cost V 4 bases and J 3 bases, with 19 bases left between them. The CDR3 has 17 amino acids. Looked up from germline, CDR1 is SGHNT and CDR2 is YYREEE (reference sequence). The CDR3 nucleotides read TGTGCCAGCAGCCCCGACTCCCGATCTGGGTACACCGGGGAGCTGTTTTTT. Amino acid sequence: CASSPDSRSGYTGELFF.

About this clone itself: Other DNA sequences within the sample encode an identical CDR3. This chain links TRBV28 with TRBJ1-1; no clear D. CDR1 and CDR2 (germline): MDHEN, SYDVKM. V gave up 3 bases and J gave up 2 bases, with 7 bases separating them. This CDR3 is 13 amino acids long. This CDR3 is CASSLAGNTEAFF. In DNA form, the CDR3 reads TGTGCCAGCAGTTTGGCGGGTAACACTGAAGCTTTCTTT.

This chain links TRBV9 with TRBJ2-7, with D tentatively TRBD2 (5 bases). V lost 0 bases and J 6 bases, leaving 10 bases between the germline ends. The germline CDR1 and CDR2 sequences are SGDLS and YYNGEE. CDR3 size: 13 residues. The CDR3 sequence is CASSVEPGIEQYF. CDR3 DNA: TGTGCCAGCAGCGTAGAACCGGGGATCGAGCAGTACTTC.

This chain links TRBV7-9 with TRBJ1-5; the D is unclear. V was trimmed by 2 bases and J by 0 bases, leaving 2 bases between them. The germline gives CDR1 SEHNR, CDR2 FQNEAQ (reference sequence). CDR3 length: 13 residues. The CDR3 protein is CASSLRSNQPQHF. Written as DNA, the CDR3 is TGTGCCAGCAGCTTACGTAGCAATCAGCCCCAGCATTTT.

This rearrangement joins TRBV7-8 to TRBJ2-1; 10 bases line up with TRBD2. The CDR3 has 14 residues. V gave up 5 bases and J gave up 7 bases; unmatched junction bases: 5. Germline V gives CDR1 SGHVS, CDR2 FQNEAQ. CDR3 DNA sequence: TGTGCCAGCAGCCAACTGACTAGCGGGAATGAGCAGTTCTTC. This encodes CASSQLTSGNEQFF.

The rearrangement joins TRBV4-1 to TRBJ2-1, with D perhaps matching TRBD1 or TRBD2 (6 bases each). CDR1 is MGHRA, CDR2 YSYEKL, per germline. The V end lost 2 bases, the J end lost 0 bases, and 26 bases lay between the germline ends. This CDR3 is built from 21 residues. The CDR3 sequence: CASSQPRGSSGKGGSYNEQFF. Here the CDR3 DNA reads TGCGCCAGCAGCCAACCGCGCGGAAGTAGCGGAAAAGGGGGCTCCTACAATGAGCAGTTCTTC.

The chain carries TRBV28 and TRBJ1-1; maybe TRBD1 (5 bases). CDR3 size: 14 residues. The germline V gene encodes CDR1 MDHEN and CDR2 SYDVKM. Trimming shortened V by 5 bases and J by 1 base, and 11 bases separated the two germline ends. DNA of the CDR3: TGTGCCAGCAGTCTGGGACTCCGGAACACTGAAGCTTTCTTT. Encoded protein: CASSLGLRNTEAFF.

The genes are TRBV7-9 and TRBJ1-2; unclear D gene. Germline loops: CDR1 SEHNR, CDR2 FQNEAQ (reference sequence). This CDR3 contains 13 residues. Trimming took off 5 bases at V and 2 bases at J, with 9 bases between the two ends. CDR3 coding DNA: TGTGCCAGCAGCATCCCTAGGAACTATGGCTACACCTTC. This encodes CASSIPRNYGYTF. Using reference TRBV7-9 and TRBJ1-2 for the parts outside the CDR3, the full variable domain is DTGVSQNPRHKITKRGQNVTFRCDPISEHNRLYWYRQTLGQGPEFLTYFQNEAQLEKSRLLSDRFSAERPKGSFSTLEIQRTEQGDSAMYLCASSIPRNYGYTFGSGTRLTVV.

V gene TRBV28 combines with J gene TRBJ2-7, with D unresolved. This CDR3 has 14 amino acids. The germline V gene encodes CDR1 MDHEN and CDR2 SYDVKM. V gave up 3 bases and J gave up 2 bases, with 11 bases separating them. CDR3 bases: TGTGCCAGCAGTTTCGACAACGACGCCTACGAGCAGTACTTC. The encoded protein is CASSFDNDAYEQYF.

This chain uses TRBV9 with TRBJ2-1; maybe TRBD2 (5 bases). The V gene lost 7 bases and the J gene lost 3 bases, with 11 bases spanning the gap. The germline V gene has CDR1 SGDLS and CDR2 YYNGEE. This CDR3 region has 13 residues. This CDR3 is CASSWTLYNEQFF. CDR3 sequence (DNA): TGTGCCAGCTCCTGGACTCTCTACAATGAGCAGTTCTTC. Using reference TRBV9 and TRBJ2-1 for the parts outside the CDR3, the full variable domain is DSGVTQTPKHLITATGQRVTLRCSPRSGDLSVYWYQQSLDQGLQFLIQYYNGEERAKGNILERFSAQQFPDLHSELNLSSLELGDSALYFCASSWTLYNEQFFGPGTRLTVL.

Here the CDR3 reads CASSLAFRIYEQYF. The CDR3 DNA reads as TGTGCCAGCAGCTTAGCTTTCCGGATATACGAGCAGTACTTC. The J gene is TRBJ2-7, the V gene TRBV7-8; the D is unclear. Germline values: CDR1 SGHVS, CDR2 FQNEAQ. The CDR3 runs to 14 residues. Trimming shortened V by 0 bases and J by 4 bases, and 10 bases separated the two germline ends.

This rearrangement joins TRBV5-6 to TRBJ1-1; D is undetermined. The CDR3 spans 13 residues. CDR1 is SGHDT, CDR2 YYEEEE, per germline. Deletions cut 4 bases from V and 4 bases from J, with 11 bases between. CDR3 nucleotides: TGTGCCAGCAGCCTGTCCGTAGCCACTGAAGCTTTCTTT. It codes for CASSLSVATEAFF.

This rearrangement joins TRBV14 to TRBJ2-4; 7 bases line up with TRBD1. The CDR3 covers 15 residues. Germline CDR1 is SGHDN and CDR2 is FVKESK. The V and J ends lost 4 bases and 3 bases, in that order; junction bases with no gene match: 6. The CDR3 DNA reads TGTGCCAGCAGCCCCCGACAGGGTTACAAAAACATTCAGTACTTC. Its translation is CASSPRQGYKNIQYF.

V usage is TRBV7-9 and J usage is TRBJ1-2; 9 positions agree with TRBD1. Germline CDR1 and CDR2: SEHNR and FQNEAQ (reference sequence). The ends lost 3 bases at V and 7 bases at J; junction bases unmatched: 6. This CDR3 has 14 amino acids. CDR3 nucleotide sequence: TGTGCCAGCAGCTTCGGGGACAGGGATCCTGGCTACACCTTC. This sequence encodes CASSFGDRDPGYTF. Combining the CDR3 with reference TRBV7-9 and TRBJ1-2 gives the whole variable domain DTGVSQNPRHKITKRGQNVTFRCDPISEHNRLYWYRQTLGQGPEFLTYFQNEAQLEKSRLLSDRFSAERPKGSFSTLEIQRTEQGDSAMYLCASSFGDRDPGYTFGSGTRLTVV.

V is TRBV2 and J is TRBJ2-5, with D possibly being TRBD1 (5 bases). V gave up 5 bases and J gave up 5 bases, with 18 bases separating them. There are 15 residues in the CDR3. Germline CDR1 reads SNHLY; CDR2 reads FYNNEI. The CDR3, as DNA: TGTGCCAGCAGTCAGGACCTCTGGGGCAGGGAGACCCAGTACTTC. It is translated as CASSQDLWGRETQYF.